This T cell receptor (beta chain) is from a study of blood T cell repertoires in COVID-19. The method was immunoSEQ multiplex PCR; TCRdb's version includes in-frame clones alone and lacks a portion of them. The profile shows some 390,000 clones, roughly nine tenths of them singletons. The sequenced material came from PBMCs or T cells enriched from blood (not recorded which). The TCR sequence derives from a man aged 25-45 years who had recovered from COVID-19.

This chain's CDR3 is CASRVGQSETEAFF. The CDR3 DNA is TGCGCCAGCAGAGTTGGTCAGTCGGAGACTGAAGCTTTCTTT. The genes are TRBV5-1 and TRBJ1-1; D remains ambiguous. Germline V CDR1 and CDR2: SGHRS, YFSETQ. Trimming took off 5 bases at V and 5 bases at J, with 16 bases between the two ends. The CDR3 extends over 14 amino acids.